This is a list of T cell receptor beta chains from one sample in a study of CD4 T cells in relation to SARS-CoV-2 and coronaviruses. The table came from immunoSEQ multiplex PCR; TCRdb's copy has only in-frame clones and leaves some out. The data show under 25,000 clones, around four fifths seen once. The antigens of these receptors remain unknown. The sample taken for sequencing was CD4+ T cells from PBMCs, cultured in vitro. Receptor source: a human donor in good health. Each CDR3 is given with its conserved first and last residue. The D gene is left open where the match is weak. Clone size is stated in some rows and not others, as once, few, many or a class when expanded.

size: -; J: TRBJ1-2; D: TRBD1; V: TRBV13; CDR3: CASSLGGQGANYGYTF; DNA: TGTGCCAGCAGCTTAGGCGGACAGGGGGCTAACTATGGCTACACCTTC
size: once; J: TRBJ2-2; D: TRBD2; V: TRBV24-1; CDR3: CATSAPASGRAMGELFF; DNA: TGTGCCACCAGTGCCCCGGCTAGCGGGAGGGCCATGGGGGAGCTGTTTTTT
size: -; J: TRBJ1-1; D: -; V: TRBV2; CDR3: CASSDLQRDTEAFF; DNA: TGTGCCAGCAGTGATCTACAGCGGGACACTGAAGCTTTCTTT
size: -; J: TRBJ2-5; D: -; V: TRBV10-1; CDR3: CASSDSRGYQETQYF; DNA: TGCGCCAGCAGTGATAGTAGGGGGTACCAAGAGACCCAGTACTTC
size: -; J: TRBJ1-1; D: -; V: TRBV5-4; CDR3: CASSLSGTEAFF; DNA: TGTGCCAGCAGCTTGAGCGGCACTGAAGCTTTCTTT
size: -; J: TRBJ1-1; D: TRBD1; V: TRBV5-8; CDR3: CASSILTGRTEAFF; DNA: TGTGCCAGCAGCATATTGACAGGGAGGACTGAAGCTTTCTTT
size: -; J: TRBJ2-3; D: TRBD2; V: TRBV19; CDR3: CASMPAGSSTDTQYF; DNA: TGTGCCAGTATGCCAGCGGGATCTAGCACAGATACGCAGTATTTT
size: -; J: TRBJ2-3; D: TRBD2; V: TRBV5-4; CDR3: CASSLPTSGRRTDTQYF; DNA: TGTGCCAGCAGCTTACCAACTAGCGGGAGGAGAACAGATACGCAGTATTTT
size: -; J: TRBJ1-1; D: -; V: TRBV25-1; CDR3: CASIQNILGPNTEAFF; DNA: TGTGCCAGCATCCAAAACATCCTGGGGCCGAACACTGAAGCTTTCTTT
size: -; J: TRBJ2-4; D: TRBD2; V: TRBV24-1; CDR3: CATSESGRGDIQYF; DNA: TGTGCCACCAGTGAAAGCGGGAGAGGGGACATTCAGTACTTC
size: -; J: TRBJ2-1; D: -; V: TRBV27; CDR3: CASSFPGTRANEQFF; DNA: TGTGCCAGCAGTTTCCCAGGGACCCGAGCCAATGAGCAGTTCTTC
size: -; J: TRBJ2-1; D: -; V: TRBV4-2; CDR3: CASSQDTDNEQFF; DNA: TGTGCCAGCAGCCAAGACACTGACAATGAGCAGTTCTTC
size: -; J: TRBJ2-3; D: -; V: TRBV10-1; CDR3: CASSPGLLTQYF; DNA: TGCGCCAGCAGCCCGGGACTCCTAACGCAGTATTTT
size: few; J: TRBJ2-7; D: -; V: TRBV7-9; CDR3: CASSAGEEQYF; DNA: TGTGCCAGCAGCGCGGGCGAGGAGCAGTACTTC
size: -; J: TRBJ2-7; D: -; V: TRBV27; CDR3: CASSPPWAYEQYF; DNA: TGTGCCAGCAGTCCCCCTTGGGCCTACGAGCAGTACTTC
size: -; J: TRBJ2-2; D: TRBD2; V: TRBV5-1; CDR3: CASSPSGTSGTGELFF; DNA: TGCGCCAGCAGTCCAAGTGGGACTAGCGGGACCGGGGAGCTGTTTTTT
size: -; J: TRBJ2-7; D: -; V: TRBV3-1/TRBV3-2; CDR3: CASTSDRSPYEQYF; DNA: TGTGCCAGCACCAGCGACAGGAGCCCCTACGAGCAGTACTTC
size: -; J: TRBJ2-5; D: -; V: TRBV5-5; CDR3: CASSLAGGSQETQYF; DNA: TGTGCCAGCAGCTTGGCCGGAGGTAGCCAAGAGACCCAGTACTTC
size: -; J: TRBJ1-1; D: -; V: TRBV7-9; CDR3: CASSLQTTGPVAFF; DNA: TGTGCCAGCAGCTTACAAACAACGGGCCCGGTAGCTTTCTTT
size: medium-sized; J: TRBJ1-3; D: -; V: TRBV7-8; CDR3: CASSLVPIAGNTIYF; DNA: TGTGCCAGCAGCTTAGTACCGATTGCTGGAAACACCATATATTTT
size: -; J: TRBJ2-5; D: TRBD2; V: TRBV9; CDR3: CASGSGAQETQYF; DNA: TGTGCCAGTGGTAGCGGGGCCCAAGAGACCCAGTACTTC
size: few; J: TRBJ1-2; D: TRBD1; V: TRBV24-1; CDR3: CATSGTGANYGYTF; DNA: TGTGCCACCAGTGGGACAGGAGCTAACTATGGCTACACCTTC
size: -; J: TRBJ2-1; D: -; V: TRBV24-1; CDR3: CATSDLAGNEQFF; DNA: TGTGCCACCAGTGATTTAGCGGGCAATGAGCAGTTCTTC
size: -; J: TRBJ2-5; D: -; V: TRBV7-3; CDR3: CASSFGQGGETQYF; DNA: TGTGCCAGCAGCTTCGGCCAGGGTGGAGAGACCCAGTACTTC
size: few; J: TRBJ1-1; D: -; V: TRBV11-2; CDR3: CASSLGLNTEAFF; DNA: TGTGCCAGCAGCTTGGGTCTGAACACTGAAGCTTTCTTT
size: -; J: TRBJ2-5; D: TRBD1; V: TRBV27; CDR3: CASRGGTGVETQYF; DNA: TGTGCCAGCAGAGGGGGGACAGGGGTAGAGACCCAGTACTTC
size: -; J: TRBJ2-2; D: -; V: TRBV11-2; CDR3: CASSLKLPTTGELFF; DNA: TGTGCCAGCAGCTTAAAACTTCCCACCACCGGGGAGCTGTTTTTT
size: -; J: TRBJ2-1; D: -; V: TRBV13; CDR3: CASSLTEVLTYNEQFF; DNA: TGTGCCAGCAGCTTGACAGAGGTTCTTACCTACAATGAGCAGTTCTTC
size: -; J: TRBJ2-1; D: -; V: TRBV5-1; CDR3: CASSQGLSSYNEQFF; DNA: TGCGCCAGCAGCCAGGGTCTAAGCTCCTACAATGAGCAGTTCTTC
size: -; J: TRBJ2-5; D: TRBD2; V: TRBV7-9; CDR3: CASTIMTSGQETQYF; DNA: TGTGCCAGCACCATTATGACTAGCGGGCAAGAGACCCAGTACTTC
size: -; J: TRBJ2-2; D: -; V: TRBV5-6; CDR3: CASSFLGRTNTGELFF; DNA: TGTGCCAGCAGCTTTTTAGGACGGACGAACACCGGGGAGCTGTTTTTT
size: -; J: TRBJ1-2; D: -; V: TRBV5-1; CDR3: CASRSQGLDYGYTF; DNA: TGCGCCAGCAGATCACAGGGTTTGGACTATGGCTACACCTTC
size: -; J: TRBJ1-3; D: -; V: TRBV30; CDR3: CAWSVAGDTIYF; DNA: TGTGCCTGGAGTGTGGCTGGGGACACCATATATTTT
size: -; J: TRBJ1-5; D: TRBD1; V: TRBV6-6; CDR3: CASRRTGESNQPQHF; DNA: TGTGCCAGCAGGAGGACAGGGGAAAGCAATCAGCCCCAGCATTTT
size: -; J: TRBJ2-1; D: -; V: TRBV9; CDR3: CASSVTRGEQFF; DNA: TGTGCCAGCAGCGTAACGAGGGGTGAGCAGTTCTTC
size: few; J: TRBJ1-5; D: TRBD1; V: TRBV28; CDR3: CASSLPALQGAGNQPQHF; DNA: TGTGCCAGCAGTTTACCCGCGCTTCAGGGGGCAGGCAATCAGCCCCAGCATTTT
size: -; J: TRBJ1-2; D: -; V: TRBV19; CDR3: CASSNGDVGYYGYTF; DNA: TGTGCCAGTAGCAATGGGGACGTAGGCTACTATGGCTACACCTTC
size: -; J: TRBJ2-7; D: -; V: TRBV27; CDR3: CATTRGSYEQYF; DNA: TGTGCCACCACTAGGGGATCCTACGAGCAGTACTTC
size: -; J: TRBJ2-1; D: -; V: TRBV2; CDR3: CASRGDSYNEQFF; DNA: TGTGCCAGCAGGGGGGACTCCTACAATGAGCAGTTCTTC
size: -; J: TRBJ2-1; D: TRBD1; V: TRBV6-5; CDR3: CASSYLRTGYLNEQFF; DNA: TGTGCCAGCAGTTACCTTAGGACAGGGTACCTCAATGAGCAGTTCTTC